A selection of T cell receptor beta chains follows, all from one sample in a study of blood T cells in healthy people across ages. TCRdb re-analysed the 5' RACE reads in MiXCR, keeping a single row per CDR3 protein. The sample contains just over 1 million distinct CDR3 sequences, 40% to 50% of which appear only once. Sequenced sample: blood. Every receptor here comes from a woman aged 55-69 years in good health. The CDR3 runs from the conserved cysteine through the conserved F or W. The order of the fields is J gene, clone size, D gene, V gene, CDR3 protein, CDR3 DNA. A D gene is named only where the DNA matches it firmly. For some rows the clone size is stated as once, few or many, or as a class when expanded; others skip it.

j_call: TRBJ1-5; clone_size: .; d_call: TRBD1; v_call: TRBV28; cdr3_aa: CASSLGTGDNQPQHF; cdr3_nt: TGTGCCAGCAGTTTAGGGACAGGGGACAATCAGCCCCAGCATTTT
j_call: TRBJ1-2; clone_size: .; d_call: .; v_call: TRBV12-3/TRBV12-4; cdr3_aa: CASSLAGVDYTF; cdr3_nt: TGTGCCAGCAGTTTAGCTGGGGTCGACTACACCTTC
j_call: TRBJ2-1; clone_size: .; d_call: TRBD2; v_call: TRBV2; cdr3_aa: CASRSGTTTYNEQFF; cdr3_nt: TGTGCCAGCAGATCCGGGACTACGACGTACAATGAGCAGTTCTTC
j_call: TRBJ2-7; clone_size: .; d_call: TRBD1; v_call: TRBV30; cdr3_aa: CAWGTGNSYEQYF; cdr3_nt: TGTGCCTGGGGGACAGGGAACTCCTACGAGCAGTACTTC
j_call: TRBJ2-7; clone_size: few; d_call: TRBD1; v_call: TRBV6-2/TRBV6-3; cdr3_aa: CASTEVVGTGGMYEQYF; cdr3_nt: TGTGCCAGCACCGAAGTTGTCGGGACAGGGGGCATGTACGAGCAGTACTTC
j_call: TRBJ2-1; clone_size: .; d_call: .; v_call: TRBV12-5; cdr3_aa: CASGWLSIDGQFF; cdr3_nt: TGTGCTAGTGGCTGGCTGTCAATCGATGGGCAGTTCTTC
j_call: TRBJ2-1; clone_size: few; d_call: TRBD2; v_call: TRBV14; cdr3_aa: CASRDYDYNEQFF; cdr3_nt: TGTGCCAGCCGGGACTACGACTACAATGAGCAGTTCTTC
j_call: TRBJ2-2; clone_size: .; d_call: .; v_call: TRBV7-9; cdr3_aa: CAGRNDAGELFF; cdr3_nt: TGTGCCGGGAGAAATGATGCCGGGGAGCTGTTTTTT
j_call: TRBJ2-7; clone_size: few; d_call: TRBD1; v_call: TRBV20-1; cdr3_aa: CSAPGTGRDEQYF; cdr3_nt: TGCAGTGCTCCAGGGACAGGGAGGGACGAGCAGTACTTC
j_call: TRBJ2-3; clone_size: .; d_call: .; v_call: TRBV20-1; cdr3_aa: CSARGLGDTQYF; cdr3_nt: TGCAGTGCTAGAGGTCTTGGGGATACGCAGTATTTT
j_call: TRBJ2-7; clone_size: .; d_call: TRBD2; v_call: TRBV10-2; cdr3_aa: CASSVTDAGGGYEQYF; cdr3_nt: TGCGCCAGCAGTGTCACTGATGCGGGAGGGGGCTACGAGCAGTACTTC